This TCR beta chain was profiled in a study of OX40 agonist ivuxolimab in advanced cancers. Describing the broader study: The costimulatory receptor OX40 (CD134) was targeted by ivuxolimab, a fully human IgG2 agonistic monoclonal antibody. Patients were allowed to have had prior anti-PD-1, anti-PD-L1 or anti-CTLA-4 therapy, and approximately 40% of the dose-escalation patients had previously received checkpoint inhibitors. Of the approximately 50 dose-escalation patients, hepatocellular carcinoma was present in about 20, melanoma in about 15, renal cell carcinoma in 9 and head and neck cancer in 9. Partial responses occurred in three dose-escalation patients, of whom one had hepatocellular carcinoma and two had cutaneous melanoma. In the dose-escalation cohort, approximately 82% of patients were male, and the mean age was roughly 60 years, with a range of about 23 to 90. The monotherapy dose-escalation portion (N ≈ 55 patients) of the phase I ivuxolimab trial is reported in the paper. Intravenous ivuxolimab was administered to patients every 2 weeks at six dose levels: 0.01, 0.1, 0.3, 1.5, 3 and 10 mg/kg. Peripheral TCRbeta sequencing aimed to test whether ivuxolimab altered TCR sequence diversity and caused clonal T-cell expansion. On the study overall, not on this receptor specifically: Low levels of normalized T-cell clonal expansion were also seen in some nonresponding patients. Which antigens the clonally expanded peripheral T cells were specific for was not determined. Clonal expansion of both CD4+ and CD8+ blood T cells was observed from baseline to week 6 at doses 0.1 to 3.0 mg/kg. After ivuxolimab, CD8+ T cells had more expanded clones than CD4+ T cells on average. In partial responders in the 0.1-3.0 mg/kg groups, normalized peripheral clonal expansion was found to be among the lowest, especially among CD8+ T cells.

This clone was detected only a few times. Its antigen is not yet known. Within one base of it there is no much larger clone, and no base qualities were kept. Genomic DNA was isolated from the sorted cells so that the TCRbeta CDR3 region could be sequenced. The immunoSEQ Assay was used to sequence the TCRbeta CDR3 regions. The table was pulled from immuneACCESS by TCRdb, which kept in-frame rearrangements only. Such tables lose some clones; where checked, under half of the loss comes from unresolved V genes, and the rest has no known cause. The sample records about 63,000 clones, approximately 92% of which are singletons. Jointly, the top ten make up 9.5% to 14% of the sample. Patients with autoimmune disease history or receiving systemic immunosuppression were excluded from the trial. Peripheral blood for TCR sequencing was drawn from every dose cohort at baseline, at cycle 4 day 1 and at cycle 7 day 1. The samples were drawn from a first-in-human, open-label, multicenter phase I dose-escalation trial of ivuxolimab. Adults with locally advanced or metastatic melanoma, renal cell, hepatocellular, or head and neck squamous cell carcinoma were enrolled in the trial. CD4+ and CD8+ T cells were sorted separately from peripheral blood before TCR sequencing.

The germline V gene specifies SGHDT as CDR1 and YYEEEE as CDR2. The CDR3 starts with the cysteine, ends with the phenylalanine, and has 16 residues. CDR3 DNA only is kept here, 48 bases in frame from base 1. Unmatched junction bases come to 10, with V trimmed by 4 bases and J by 2 bases. The receptor's source is an adult with an advanced solid tumor such as melanoma, head and neck, liver or kidney cancer. The chain joins TRBV5-6 to TRBJ1-2, with 8 junctional bases fitting TRBD1. The sequencing here drew on CD4+ or CD8+ T cells sorted from blood, taken in a trial of the OX40 agonist ivuxolimab. The CDR3 protein sequence reads: CASSGFGDRGNYGYTF. The DNA sequence follows: TGTGCCAGCAGCGGTTTTGGAGACAGGGGCAACTATGGCTACACCTTC.